The 32 T cell receptor beta chains in this list originate from one sample, sequenced in a study of blood T cell repertoires in COVID-19. Clones were read by immunoSEQ multiplex PCR, and TCRdb kept only the in-frame ones, dropping some. The table lists roughly 260,000 clones, about 85% of them singletons. Sequences were obtained from peripheral blood. The source is a woman aged 45 to 65 who had recovered from COVID-19.

The rearrangement links TRBV7-3 to TRBJ2-6; possibly TRBD1 for D (6 bases). Trimming cost V 3 bases and J 2 bases, with 14 bases left between them. Germline-derived CDR1 and CDR2 are SGHTA and FQGTGA. The CDR3 covers 17 residues. CDR3 loop: CASSLVAGTTGANVLTF. The CDR3 bases are TGTGCCAGCAGCTTGGTCGCAGGGACAACTGGGGCCAACGTCCTGACTTTC.

The V gene is TRBV7-2, the J gene TRBJ1-4; D might be TRBD1 (6 bases). CDR3 length equals 14 residues. Germline CDR1 is SGHTA and CDR2 is FQGNSA. Trimming shortened V by 3 bases and J by 8 bases, and 13 bases separated the two germline ends. The CDR3 sequence: CASSLGQNKEKLFF. CDR3 DNA sequence: TGTGCCAGCAGCTTGGGACAAAATAAAGAAAAACTGTTTTTT. The full variable domain, its missing parts supplied by reference TRBV7-2 and TRBJ1-4, is GAGVSQSPSNKVTEKGKDVELRCDPISGHTALYWYRQSLGQGLEFLIYFQGNSAPDKSGLPSDRFSAERTGGSVSTLTIQRTQQEDSAVYLCASSLGQNKEKLFFGSGTQLSVL.

The gene calls are TRBV7-9 and TRBJ2-2, with D tentatively TRBD2 (6 bases). The CDR3 consists of 14 residues. V gave up 3 bases and J gave up 5 bases, with 10 bases separating them. CDR1 and CDR2 (germline): SEHNR, FQNEAQ (reference sequence). In nucleotides, the CDR3 is TGTGCCAGCAGCTTGAAAGGGAGGACCGGGGAGCTGTTTTTT. Encoded protein: CASSLKGRTGELFF.

This clone has just one count. The chain joins TRBV30 to TRBJ2-3; TRBD1 might be the D (7 bases). Germline V gene lookup returns CDR1 GTSNPN and CDR2 SVGIG (reference sequence). CDR3 length: 15 residues. Trimming removed 0 bases from V and 1 base from J, with 11 bases in between. This CDR3 is CAWSVRRGRTDTQYF. In DNA, the CDR3 is TGTGCCTGGAGTGTACGGAGGGGGCGCACAGATACGCAGTATTTT.

The chain carries TRBV30 and TRBJ2-7; TRBD2 might be the D (5 bases). Germline CDR1 GTSNPN, CDR2 SVGIG (reference sequence). Between the trimmed V and J ends, which lost 1 base and 2 bases, there was a span of 21 bases. This CDR3 has 17 residues. The DNA of the CDR3 is TGTGCCTGGAGTGGACCTTATAGCGAGTCCTATGCCTACGAGCAGTACTTC. Translating it yields CAWSGPYSESYAYEQYF.

This clone appeared a single time. This sequence joins TRBV11-2 and TRBJ2-3; unclear D gene. V shed 0 bases and J shed 3 bases, with 4 bases lying between them. The CDR3 totals 13 residues. Germline V lookup: CDR1 SGHAT, CDR2 FQNNGV. The CDR3 region is CASSLDGTDTQYF. DNA for the CDR3: TGTGCCAGCAGCTTAGACGGGACAGATACGCAGTATTTT.

The chain combines TRBV12-3 or TRBV12-4 with TRBJ2-1; 7 nucleotides line up with TRBD1. The CDR3 covers 12 residues. Unmatched junction bases numbered 10, after V lost 6 bases and J lost 14 bases. The CDR3 here is CASRIRDSQEFF. CDR3 bases: TGTGCCAGCAGGATTAGGGACAGTCAGGAGTTCTTC.

The chain joins TRBV5-4 to TRBJ1-1; 7 bases fit TRBD1. The CDR3 is made up of 15 amino acids. Germline CDR1 and CDR2: SGHNT and YYREEE (reference sequence). Losses at the gene ends were 4 bases for V and 6 bases for J; bases not matched to a gene: 12. CDR3 region: CASSTGDSGTAEAFF. The CDR3 DNA reads as TGTGCCAGCAGCACCGGGGACAGCGGAACCGCTGAAGCTTTCTTT.

The V and J genes are TRBV9 and TRBJ2-2; D is undetermined. This CDR3 has 12 residues. V was cut by 4 bases and J by 6 bases, with 7 bases left in between. In germline, CDR1 is SGDLS, CDR2 YYNGEE. CDR3 in amino acids: CASSQTAGELFF. As DNA, the CDR3 is TGTGCCAGCAGCCAAACTGCCGGGGAGCTGTTTTTT.

The chain links TRBV7-3 to TRBJ1-2; 10 bases are shared with TRBD1. CDR3 length: 15 amino acids. CDR1 and CDR2 (germline): SGHTA, FQGTGA. The V segment lost 4 bases and the J segment 1 base; nucleotides outside the gene matches: 3. As DNA, the CDR3 is TGTGCCAGCAGCTCCAGGGACAGGGGTAACTATGGCTACACCTTC. This gives the protein CASSSRDRGNYGYTF.

The chain carries TRBV9 and TRBJ2-1; 11 nucleotides align to TRBD1. Germline trimming cut 0 bases from V and 7 bases from J; bases unmatched to any gene: 9. Germline-derived CDR1 and CDR2 are SGDLS and YYNGEE. This CDR3 is 17 amino acids long. CDR3 loop: CASSVGPRGQGENEQFF. In DNA form, the CDR3 reads TGTGCCAGCAGCGTAGGTCCAAGGGGACAGGGGGAAAATGAGCAGTTCTTC.

J is TRBJ1-1 and V is TRBV11-2, with D maybe TRBD1 (5 bases). Deletions cut 5 bases from V and 0 bases from J, with 16 bases between. CDR3 length: 16 residues. Germline assignment: CDR1 SGHAT and CDR2 FQNNGV. The CDR3, as DNA: TGTGCCAGCAGCCCCGAACGGGGGGTCCTGAACACTGAAGCTTTCTTT. It encodes CASSPERGVLNTEAFF.

This clone was seen more than once but under ten times. The genes are TRBV7-2 and TRBJ1-2; 8 bases are shared with TRBD1. The CDR3 is made up of 16 amino acids. V dropped 4 bases and J dropped 5; count of bases not matched to a gene: 12. Germline CDR1 and CDR2: SGHTA and FQGNSA. The CDR3 nucleotides read TGTGCCAGCAGCTCCGACAGGGGCTTAACGGGTTATGGCTACACCTTC. Translated, it gives CASSSDRGLTGYGYTF.

This rearrangement joins TRBV18 to TRBJ2-5, with 10 positions matching TRBD2. With 0 bases clipped from V and 6 bases from J, the junction kept 4 bases outside the gene matches. CDR3 length equals 15 residues. Germline V gene data show CDR1 as KGHSH and CDR2 as LQKENI. CDR3 sequence (DNA): TGTGCCAGCTCACCACCTAGCGGGGGGATGAAGACCCAGTACTTC. This translates into CASSPPSGGMKTQYF.

The chain has TRBV19 and TRBJ2-5, with 11 bases lining up with TRBD2. Germline CDR1 and CDR2: LNHDA and SQIVND (reference sequence). The CDR3 is made up of 14 amino acids. The ends lost 4 bases at V and 5 bases at J; junction bases unmatched: 3. Here the CDR3 DNA reads TGTGCCAGTAGTAAAGGGACTAGCGGTGAGACCCAGTACTTC. This encodes CASSKGTSGETQYF.

The CDR3 spells CASRRDFSSYEQYF. In DNA, the CDR3 is TGTGCCAGCAGGCGGGACTTCAGCTCCTACGAGCAGTACTTC. The chain combines TRBV6-5 with TRBJ2-7, with D possibly being TRBD2 (6 bases). The CDR3 runs to 14 residues. Trimming took 6 bases from V and 0 from J, leaving 12 bases between them. CDR1 and CDR2 (germline): MNHEY, SVGAGI.

The rearrangement links TRBV2 to TRBJ2-7, with D possibly matching TRBD2 (5 bases). The germline CDR1 and CDR2 sequences are SNHLY and FYNNEI. The CDR3 is made up of 16 amino acids. V was cut by 8 bases and J by 0 bases, with 20 bases left in between. The chain's CDR3 is CASLGSPLAISYEQYF. DNA for the CDR3: TGTGCCAGCCTAGGGTCCCCCCTAGCAATCTCCTACGAGCAGTACTTC.

This clone was recorded a few times. V gene TRBV7-8 combines with J gene TRBJ1-5; 8 positions agree with TRBD1. Germline CDR1 reads SGHVS; CDR2 reads FQNEAQ. This CDR3 comprises 15 residues. The trim removed 4 bases at V and 2 bases at J, leaving 4 bases unmatched. Here the CDR3 DNA reads TGTGCCAGCAGCTCGGACAGGGCAGGCAATCAGCCCCAGCATTTT. Its protein is CASSSDRAGNQPQHF.

This chain joins TRBV5-1 and TRBJ2-1; 11 bases map to TRBD2. CDR3 length: 20 amino acids. With 3 bases clipped from V and 4 bases from J, the junction kept 18 bases outside the gene matches. The V gene's germline CDR1 is SGHRS and CDR2 YFSETQ. The CDR3 nucleotides are TGCGCCAGCAGCTGGGAGGGGACTAGCGGCCTTAGGCGGGTATACAATGAGCAGTTCTTC. Translation: CASSWEGTSGLRRVYNEQFF.

This clone was detected only once. The chain recombines TRBV18 with TRBJ2-7, with unresolved D. V was shortened by 5 bases and J by 2 bases, with 13 bases between the two germline ends. CDR1 and CDR2 (germline): KGHSH, LQKENI. The CDR3 runs 14 residues. CDR3 DNA: TGTGCCAGCTCAGCCGAACAGATAGCCTACGAGCAGTACTTC. Translated, it gives CASSAEQIAYEQYF.

The CDR3: CASSFDRARQFF. CDR3 nucleotide sequence: TGTGCCAGCAGTTTCGACAGGGCGAGGCAGTTCTTC. This sequence joins TRBV27 and TRBJ2-1; 7 bases match TRBD1. Germline-derived CDR1 and CDR2 are MNHEY and SMNVEV (reference sequence). The CDR3 is 12 residues long. V dropped 3 bases and J dropped 12; count of bases not matched to a gene: 5.

V and J are TRBV6-5 and TRBJ2-2, with D tentatively TRBD1 (6 bases). CDR3 length: 14 residues. CDR1 and CDR2 from the germline V gene are MNHEY and SVGAGI. V lost 7 bases and J lost 6, with 15 bases in between. CDR3 protein: CASKSYRESGELFF. CDR3 bases: TGTGCCAGCAAATCATACAGGGAGTCCGGGGAGCTGTTTTTT.

The rearrangement uses TRBV6-5 and TRBJ2-5; D unresolved. Germline V gives CDR1 MNHEY, CDR2 SVGAGI. This CDR3 is built from 10 residues. The V end was cut by 4 bases, the J end by 9 bases, with 6 bases between. This chain's CDR3 is CASSWAPQYF. The DNA of the CDR3 is TGTGCCAGCAGTTGGGCGCCCCAGTACTTC.

The chain carries TRBV7-3 and TRBJ2-5; possible D gene TRBD1, 5 bases. CDR3 length: 15 amino acids. Germline loops: CDR1 SGHTA, CDR2 FQGTGA. V lost 2 bases, J lost 2 bases, and 12 bases lay in between. In DNA form, the CDR3 reads TGTGCCAGCAGCTTAGAAGGGGCTCCTCAAGAGACCCAGTACTTC. Protein product: CASSLEGAPQETQYF.

This clone turned up a few times. V gene TRBV9 combines with J gene TRBJ1-1; maybe TRBD1 (6 bases). This CDR3 is built from 13 residues. Between the trimmed V and J ends, which lost 0 bases and 7 bases, there was a span of 10 bases. Germline assignment: CDR1 SGDLS and CDR2 YYNGEE. CDR3 bases: TGTGCCAGCAGCGTAGGGACAGACAATGAAGCTTTCTTT. This gives the protein CASSVGTDNEAFF.

The V and J genes are TRBV9 and TRBJ1-1; 9 nucleotides agree with TRBD1. With V trimmed by 3 bases and J by 2 bases, 8 bases remained unmatched. Germline V gene sequence: CDR1 SGDLS, CDR2 YYNGEE. CDR3 length: 16 amino acids. Written as DNA, the CDR3 is TGTGCCAGCAGCGGCCGGGACAGGGATGGAAACACTGAAGCTTTCTTT. It yields the protein CASSGRDRDGNTEAFF.

The chain carries TRBV5-5 and TRBJ1-3; no reliable D call. Trimming left V 4 bases short and J 8 bases short, with 10 bases between. Germline CDR1 is SGHKS and CDR2 is YYEKEE (reference sequence). This CDR3 has 12 residues. CDR3 residues: CASSQDRDTIYF. The CDR3 DNA sequence: TGTGCCAGCAGCCAAGACCGGGACACCATATATTTT.

This clone was seen once. This chain connects TRBV11-2 to TRBJ2-1, with 10 bases fitting TRBD2. Losses at the gene ends were 4 bases for V and 6 bases for J; bases not matched to a gene: 9. Germline V lookup: CDR1 SGHAT, CDR2 FQNNGV. The CDR3 is 16 residues long. The CDR3 DNA is TGTGCCAGCAGCTCCCCCGGGACTAGCGAGTTCAATGAGCAGTTCTTC. Translation gives CASSSPGTSEFNEQFF.

This chain joins TRBV2 and TRBJ2-3; weak D call: TRBD2 (8 bases). V was pared by 5 bases and J by 6 bases, with 33 bases between. The CDR3 sequence is 20 residues long. Germline V gene data show CDR1 as SNHLY and CDR2 as FYNNEI. The CDR3 spells CASSLRQGIWLQREFDTQYF. The CDR3 DNA reads TGTGCCAGCAGTCTCCGACAGGGCATTTGGTTACAGCGGGAGTTCGATACGCAGTATTTT.

The chain couples TRBV19 to TRBJ1-1; D is unresolved. V was cut by 0 bases and J by 10 bases, with 18 bases left in between. This CDR3 comprises 15 residues. The germline V gene encodes CDR1 LNHDA and CDR2 SQIVND (reference sequence). For the CDR3, the DNA is TGTGCCAGTAGTATAGATCGAGGCGCTGGTGCTAGAGCTTTCTTT. This gives the protein CASSIDRGAGARAFF.

The chain has TRBV28 and TRBJ1-2; TRBD1 aligns across 7 bases. The germline V gene has CDR1 MDHEN and CDR2 SYDVKM. V shed 4 bases, J shed 3 bases, and the junction held 5 bases outside the gene matches. This CDR3 comprises 14 residues. CDR3 sequence (DNA): TGTGCCAGCAGTTCCAGGGGGTTGTACTATGGCTACACCTTC. The encoded protein is CASSSRGLYYGYTF.

In regard to this clone: At one of its ends the junction is not consistent with the germline gene, which may arise from a read error. V gene TRBV28 combines with J gene TRBJ2-4; D may be TRBD1 (6 bases). This CDR3 has 14 residues. CDR1 MDHEN and CDR2 SYDVKM come from the germline V gene. CDR3 nucleotide sequence: TGTGCCAGCAGTTTATCGCCCCTCGGTCAGGGGATTCGCTTC. Its translation is CASSLSPLGQGIRF.